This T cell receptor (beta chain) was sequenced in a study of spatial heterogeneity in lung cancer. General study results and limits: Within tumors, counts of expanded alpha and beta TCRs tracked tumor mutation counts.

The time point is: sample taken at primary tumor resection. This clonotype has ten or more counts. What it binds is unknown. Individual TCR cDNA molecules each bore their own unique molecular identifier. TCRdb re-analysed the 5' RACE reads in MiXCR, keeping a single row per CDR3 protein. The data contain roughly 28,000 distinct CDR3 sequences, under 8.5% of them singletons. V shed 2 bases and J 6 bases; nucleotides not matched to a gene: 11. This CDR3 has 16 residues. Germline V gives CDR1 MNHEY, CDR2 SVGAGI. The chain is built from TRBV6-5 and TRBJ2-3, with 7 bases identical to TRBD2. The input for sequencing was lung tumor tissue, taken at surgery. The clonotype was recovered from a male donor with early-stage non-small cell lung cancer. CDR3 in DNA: TGTGCCAGCAGTTACACCCGGGGGAGGGGATGGGATACGCAGTATTTT. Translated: CASSYTRGRGWDTQYF.